The present entry profiles one T cell receptor (beta chain) with its context. This clone's antigen is unknown. No base-level quality is on record; no much larger clone is a single base apart. The EasySep Human CD8+ T Cell Enrichment Kit was used on day 10 to isolate CD8+ T cells from every culture. V is shortened by 6 bases, J by 3 bases, and the region joining them spans 12 bases. The CDR3 contains 14 residues, cysteine and phenylalanine counted. Only the CDR3 part of the read is kept: 42 bases, read in frame from the first base. Looking up the germline V gene yields CDR1 MNHEY and CDR2 SVGAGI. The immunoSEQ platform was used to sequence TCR beta CDR3 regions at survey depth. The QIAamp DNA micro kit was used to extract genomic DNA from every cultured and uncultured CD8+ T cell population. Processing in the source paper ran as follows. Samples with fewer than 5,000 productive reads were excluded, resulting in the removal of about 6.5% of the 75 HIV peptide-stimulated cultures. Sequences were trimmed to CDR3 by a MANAFEST web app, and nonproductive sequences, CDR3s under 5 amino acids, and sequences not starting with C or ending with F/W were removed. To count as antigen-specific, a clonotype had to be expanded in at least 2 of 3 replicates compared with the no-peptide control at FDR 0.01, and only within one epitope family. In addition, a specific clonotype needed a frequency at least fivefold higher than in wells stimulated with peptides from other epitope families. TCRdb provides this immuneACCESS table in a form limited to in-frame rearrangements. Some clones are lacking; in checked studies, under half of them reflect an unresolved V gene, and why the rest are absent is not known. D and trimming come from the DNA, and the V and J calls and clone size come from that table. The sample table lists about 2,600 clones, around 61% of them with a count of one. Over 40% of the sample goes to the ten largest clones.

The sample is drawn from a study of CD8 T cell repertoires and HIV-1 epitope variants (dated by TCRdb to the early 2020s). Notes on the research overall: Twenty-five peptides representing autologous and known Gag and Nef epitope variants were each used to stimulate T cells in separate culture wells. Three Gag epitope families and Nef HW9 and YT9 were included among the tested epitopes. The control conditions were a CMV, EBV and flu peptide pool, the Ebola AY9 epitope as a negative control, and a well with no peptide. A total of some 83 T cell cultures were run, with each culture condition done in triplicate except for one peptide, which was done in duplicate. An aliquot of 1M T cells was set aside as an uncultured baseline condition, separate from the approximately 83 T cell cultures. T cells were enriched using the EasySep Human T Cell Enrichment Kit and were co-cultured with equal numbers of autologous T cell-negative cells serving as antigen-presenting cells. The cultures were grown for roughly nine days in IMDM with gentamicin, and half of the media was changed on days 3 and 7 with IL-2, IL-7 and IL-15 added.

Here is what the overall study found, with its caveats: Of the nine antigen-specific TCR beta clonotypes identified, roughly six appeared cross-reactive for autologous or known escape epitope variants. Several clonotypes recognized the Nef KF9 family and one the HW9 family, with no responses to the TAALDMSHF plasma variant. The assay identified only TCR beta chains and indicated proliferation in response to antigen, without indicating T cell function or cytokine profile.

The specimen was cultured CD8+ T cells derived from PBMCs. The receptor was isolated from a male donor with HIV. In this chain, TRBV6-5 is recombined with TRBJ2-1, with no confidently assigned D gene. The DNA sequence is as follows: TGTGCCAGCAGCGCGTCTGACGACTACAATGAGCAGTTCTTC. This codes for CASSASDDYNEQFF.